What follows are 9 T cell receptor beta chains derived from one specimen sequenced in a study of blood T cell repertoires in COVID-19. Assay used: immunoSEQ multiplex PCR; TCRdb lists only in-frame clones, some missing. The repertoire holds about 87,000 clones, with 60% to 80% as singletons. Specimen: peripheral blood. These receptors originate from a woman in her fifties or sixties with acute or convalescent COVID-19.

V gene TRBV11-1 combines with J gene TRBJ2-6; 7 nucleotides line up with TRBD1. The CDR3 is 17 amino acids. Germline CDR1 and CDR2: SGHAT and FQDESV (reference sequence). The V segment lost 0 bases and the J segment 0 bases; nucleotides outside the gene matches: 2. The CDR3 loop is CASSLAGTDSGANVLTF. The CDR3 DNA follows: TGTGCCAGCAGCTTAGCGGGGACAGACTCTGGGGCCAACGTCCTGACTTTC.

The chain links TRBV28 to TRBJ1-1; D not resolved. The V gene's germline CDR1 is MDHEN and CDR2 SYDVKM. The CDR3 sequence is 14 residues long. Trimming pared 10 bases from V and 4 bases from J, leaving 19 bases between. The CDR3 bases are TGTGCCACCCTCTCCACGAGCATTAGCACTGAAGCTTTCTTT. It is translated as CATLSTSISTEAFF.

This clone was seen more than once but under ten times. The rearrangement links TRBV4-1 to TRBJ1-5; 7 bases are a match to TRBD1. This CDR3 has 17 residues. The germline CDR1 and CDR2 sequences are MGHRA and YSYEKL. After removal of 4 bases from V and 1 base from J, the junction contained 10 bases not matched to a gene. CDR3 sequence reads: CASSLKMGGQSNQPQHF. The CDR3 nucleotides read TGCGCCAGCAGCCTCAAGATGGGGGGACAGAGCAATCAGCCCCAGCATTTT.

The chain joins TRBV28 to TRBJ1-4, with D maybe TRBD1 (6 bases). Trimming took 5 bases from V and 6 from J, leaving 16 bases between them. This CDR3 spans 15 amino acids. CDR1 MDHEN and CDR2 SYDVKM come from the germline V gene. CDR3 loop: CASSPHRAGYEKLFF. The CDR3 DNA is TGTGCCAGCAGTCCTCACAGGGCTGGGTATGAAAAACTGTTTTTT.

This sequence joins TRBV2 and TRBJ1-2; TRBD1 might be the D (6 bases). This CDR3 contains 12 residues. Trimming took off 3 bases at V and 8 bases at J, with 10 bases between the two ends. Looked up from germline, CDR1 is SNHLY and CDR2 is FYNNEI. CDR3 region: CASSEQGYGYTF. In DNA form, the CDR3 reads TGTGCCAGCAGTGAGCAGGGGTACGGCTACACCTTC.

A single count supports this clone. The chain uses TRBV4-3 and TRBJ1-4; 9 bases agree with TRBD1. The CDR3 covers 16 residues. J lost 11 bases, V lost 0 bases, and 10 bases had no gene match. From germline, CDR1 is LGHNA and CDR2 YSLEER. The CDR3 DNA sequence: TGCGCCAGCAGCCAAGATAGTGGACAGGGGAATCAGAAACTGTTTTTT. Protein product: CASSQDSGQGNQKLFF.

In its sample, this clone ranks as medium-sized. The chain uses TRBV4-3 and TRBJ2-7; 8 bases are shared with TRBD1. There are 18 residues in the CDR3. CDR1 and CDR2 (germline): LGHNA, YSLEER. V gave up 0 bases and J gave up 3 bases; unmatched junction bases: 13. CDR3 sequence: CASSQEELQGAGFYEQYF. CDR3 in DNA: TGCGCCAGCAGCCAAGAGGAACTTCAGGGGGCGGGTTTCTACGAGCAGTACTTC.

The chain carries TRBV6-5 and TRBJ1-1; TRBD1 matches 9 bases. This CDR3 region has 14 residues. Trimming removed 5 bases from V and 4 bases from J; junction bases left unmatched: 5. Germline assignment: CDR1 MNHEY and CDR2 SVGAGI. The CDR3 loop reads CASSRLTGGTEAFF. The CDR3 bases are TGTGCCAGCAGTCGACTGACAGGGGGCACTGAAGCTTTCTTT.

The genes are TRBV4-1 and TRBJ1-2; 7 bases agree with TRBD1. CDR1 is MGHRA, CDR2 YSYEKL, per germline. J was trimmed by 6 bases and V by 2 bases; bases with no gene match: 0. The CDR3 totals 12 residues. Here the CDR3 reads CASSQTGDGYTF. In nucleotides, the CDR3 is TGCGCCAGCAGCCAAACAGGGGATGGCTACACCTTC.